A single sample gave rise to the 28 T cell receptor beta chains below, sequenced in a study of cytomegalovirus exposure and HLA in healthy donors. A multiplex PCR was run with 60 Vbeta primers and 13 Jbeta primers. Clones were sequenced by immunoSEQ multiplex PCR, and TCRdb holds only the in-frame ones, with some missing. The sample includes around 90,000 clones, about 89% of them seen just once. The sequenced sample was PBMCs. Receptor source: a man younger than 45 in good health and CMV-seropositive.

With regard to this clone: A far more abundant clone sits one base away, making this likely a read error. The CDR3 DNA sequence: TGTGCCAGTAGTATAGGGCCCCTGGAGCACTATGAGCAGTTCTTC. Its protein product is CASSIGPLEHYEQFF. The V gene is TRBV19, the J gene TRBJ2-1, with D unclear. Per the germline V gene, CDR1 is LNHDA and CDR2 is SQIVND (reference sequence). The CDR3 totals 15 residues. The V gene lost 1 base and the J gene lost 8 bases, with 15 bases spanning the gap.

The genes are TRBV5-1 and TRBJ2-7; 11 bases line up with TRBD2. The CDR3 has 16 residues. With V trimmed by 0 bases and J by 5 bases, 7 bases remained unmatched. Germline V CDR1 and CDR2: SGHRS, YFSETQ. CDR3 coding DNA: TGCGCCAGCAGCTTGGGCCTACTAGCGGGAGAGGACGAGCAGTACTTC. Translating gives CASSLGLLAGEDEQYF.

For the CDR3, the DNA is TGTGCCAGCAGCCAAGACGGACCCGGACAGGGGGCGCGGCAGATAACTGAAGCTTTCTTT. Protein product: CASSQDGPGQGARQITEAFF. This rearrangement joins TRBV14 to TRBJ1-1; TRBD1 agrees at 11 bases. The length of the CDR3 is 20 residues. V was pared by 0 bases and J by 5 bases, with 17 bases of the junction left unmatched. Per the germline V gene, CDR1 is SGHDN and CDR2 is FVKESK. Full variable domain (outside the CDR3, taken from reference TRBV14 and TRBJ1-1): EAGVTQFPSHSVIEKGQTVTLRCDPISGHDNLYWYRRVMGKEIKFLLHFVKESKQDESGMPNNRFLAERTGGTYSTLKVQPAELEDSGVYFCASSQDGPGQGARQITEAFFGQGTRLTVV.

Only a few counts were recorded for this clone. The chain couples TRBV27 to TRBJ2-1; 8 nucleotides match TRBD2. V lost 6 bases, J lost 14 bases, and 15 bases stayed unmatched. The CDR3 extends over 14 amino acids. Germline values: CDR1 MNHEY, CDR2 SMNVEV (reference sequence). The CDR3, as DNA: TGTGCCAGCAGGCCCGGGAGGGGTGGCGGGAGTGAGTTCTTC. It translates to CASRPGRGGGSEFF.

The chain employs TRBV19 and TRBJ1-5, with TRBD1 identical over 8 bases. The CDR3 contains 14 residues. V lost 4 bases and J lost 3; bases outside the gene matches: 2. Looked up from germline, CDR1 is LNHDA and CDR2 is SQIVND (reference sequence). The CDR3 loop reads CASSTRGLNQPQHF. The CDR3, as DNA: TGTGCCAGTAGTACCAGGGGGCTCAATCAGCCCCAGCATTTT.

V gene TRBV5-1 combines with J gene TRBJ1-4; 7 bases fit TRBD1. The germline gives CDR1 SGHRS, CDR2 YFSETQ. The V gene end was trimmed by 1 base and the J gene end by 7 bases; junction bases not matched to a gene: 13. The CDR3 sequence is 17 residues long. CDR3 sequence: CASSLLPNRGVVEKLFF. The CDR3 DNA reads as TGCGCCAGCAGCTTGCTCCCCAACAGGGGAGTGGTTGAAAAACTGTTTTTT. Supplemented by reference TRBV5-1 and TRBJ1-4, the full variable domain reads KAGVTQTPRYLIKTRGQQVTLSCSPISGHRSVSWYQQTPGQGLQFLFEYFSETQRNKGNFPGRFSGRQFSNSRSEMNVSTLELGDSALYLCASSLLPNRGVVEKLFFGSGTQLSVL.

The V gene is TRBV5-1, the J gene TRBJ1-1; 8 bases align to TRBD1. V trimming: 0 bases; J trimming: 5 bases; junction bases outside the gene matches: 6. Germline V lookup: CDR1 SGHRS, CDR2 YFSETQ. There are 15 residues in the CDR3. The CDR3 coding sequence is TGCGCCAGCAGCTTGGATCGGACAGGGCTTACTGAAGCTTTCTTT. Protein product: CASSLDRTGLTEAFF.

This chain uses TRBV6-6 with TRBJ2-3; the match to TRBD2 covers 8 bases. The V gene's germline CDR1 is MNHNY and CDR2 SVGAGI (reference sequence). V gave up 4 bases and J gave up 12 bases; unmatched junction bases: 9. The CDR3 contains 13 residues. DNA for the CDR3: TGTGCCAGCAGTTCGGTCGGGAGGGCACCTCAGTATTTT. This gives the protein CASSSVGRAPQYF.

The rearrangement links TRBV27 to TRBJ1-5, with unresolved D. CDR1 is MNHEY and CDR2 is SMNVEV in the germline V gene (reference sequence). V was pared by 5 bases and J by 4 bases, with 15 bases between. The CDR3 extends over 15 amino acids. The CDR3 region has the DNA TGTGCCAGCAGTAGCCGAGGAGGGCCTAATCAGCCCCAGCATTTT. Translation: CASSSRGGPNQPQHF.

The rearrangement joins TRBV5-1 to TRBJ2-7; 10 bases are a match to TRBD2. Germline V gives CDR1 SGHRS, CDR2 YFSETQ. This CDR3 spans 15 amino acids. Trimming cost V 4 bases and J 2 bases; bases outside gene matches: 6. CDR3 coding DNA: TGCGCCAGCAGCGCCGGGACTAGCGACCCCTACGAGCAGTACTTC. Amino acids: CASSAGTSDPYEQYF.

J is TRBJ2-7 and V is TRBV7-2, with 12 bases identical to TRBD2. V trimming: 4 bases; J trimming: 5 bases; junction bases outside the gene matches: 12. Germline V gene data show CDR1 as SGHTA and CDR2 as FQGNSA. The CDR3 spans 17 residues. CDR3 region: CASSWTSGTLTVHEQYF. The CDR3, as DNA: TGTGCCAGCAGCTGGACTAGCGGGACCCTCACGGTTCACGAGCAGTACTTC.

The sample holds one count of this clone. The chain is built from TRBV29-1 and TRBJ2-7; D gene ambiguous. The end of the DNA fits TRBJ2-5 better, so the J call may be wrong. Germline V gene sequence: CDR1 SQVTM, CDR2 ANQGSEA. The CDR3 runs to 12 residues. CDR3: CSVAGEQETQYF. As DNA, the CDR3 is TGCAGCGTCGCAGGTGAACAAGAGACCCAGTACTTC.

This chain links TRBV29-1 with TRBJ2-7, with D possibly TRBD1 on 5 matching bases. Germline V gene lookup returns CDR1 SQVTM and CDR2 ANQGSEA. This CDR3 contains 11 residues. Trimming pared 5 bases from V and 3 bases from J, leaving 8 bases between. CDR3 bases: TGCAGCGTTAGCGACAGCTACGAGCAGTACTTC. It translates to CSVSDSYEQYF.

The gene calls are TRBV5-1 and TRBJ1-3; D remains unclear. Germline V gives CDR1 SGHRS, CDR2 YFSETQ. The ends were cut back, 5 bases at V and 0 bases at J, with 15 bases in the middle. The CDR3 runs to 16 residues. The CDR3 region is CASSHNPASSGNTIYF. The DNA of the CDR3 is TGCGCCAGCAGTCACAACCCAGCGAGCTCTGGAAACACCATATATTTT.

The gene calls are TRBV7-8 and TRBJ2-4; 8 nucleotides match TRBD1. Trimming took 3 bases from V and 0 from J; bases not matched to a gene: 7. In germline, CDR1 is SGHVS, CDR2 FQNEAQ. The CDR3 is 17 residues long. The CDR3 sequence is CASSFATGDIAKNIQYF. In DNA, the CDR3 is TGTGCCAGCAGCTTTGCGACAGGGGACATAGCCAAAAACATTCAGTACTTC. The full variable domain, its missing parts supplied by reference TRBV7-8 and TRBJ2-4, is GAGVSQSPRYKVAKRGQDVALRCDPISGHVSLFWYQQALGQGPEFLTYFQNEAQLDKSGLPSDRFFAERPEGSVSTLKIQRTQQEDSAVYLCASSFATGDIAKNIQYFGAGTRLSVL.

V gene TRBV27 combines with J gene TRBJ2-7; 9 bases are a match to TRBD1. V lost 8 bases to trimming and J lost 1 base; unmatched junction nucleotides: 6. The CDR3 has 14 amino acids. Looked up from germline, CDR1 is MNHEY and CDR2 is SMNVEV (reference sequence). The CDR3 DNA reads TGTGCCAGCCGTTGGACAGGGGCTTCCTACGAGCAGTACTTC. Its protein is CASRWTGASYEQYF.

The chain recombines TRBV5-1 with TRBJ2-2; TRBD2 agrees at 9 bases. The CDR3 is made up of 15 amino acids. Trimming took 4 bases from V and 7 from J; bases not matched to a gene: 8. From germline, CDR1 is SGHRS and CDR2 YFSETQ. The CDR3 region is CASSLLAGEGGELFF. CDR3 coding DNA: TGCGCCAGCAGCCTATTAGCGGGAGAAGGCGGGGAGCTGTTTTTT. The full variable domain, rest sourced from reference TRBV5-1 and TRBJ2-2, is KAGVTQTPRYLIKTRGQQVTLSCSPISGHRSVSWYQQTPGQGLQFLFEYFSETQRNKGNFPGRFSGRQFSNSRSEMNVSTLELGDSALYLCASSLLAGEGGELFFGEGSRLTVL.

J is TRBJ2-7 and V is TRBV30; D perhaps matches TRBD2 (5 bases). The CDR3 covers 15 residues. Germline assignment: CDR1 GTSNPN and CDR2 SVGIG (reference sequence). V was shortened by 0 bases and J by 0 bases, with 12 bases between the two germline ends. Here the CDR3 DNA reads TGTGCCTGGAGTGTTAAGGGAGCTATCTCCTACGAGCAGTACTTC. Its protein product is CAWSVKGAISYEQYF.

This clone was seen just once. This sequence joins TRBV20-1 and TRBJ2-4, with D possibly TRBD2 on 5 matching bases. Trimming removed 6 bases from V and 6 bases from J, with 9 bases in between. This CDR3 spans 11 amino acids. Looked up from germline, CDR1 is DFQATT and CDR2 is SNEGSKA (reference sequence). The CDR3 coding sequence is TGCAGTGCCAGGACTCGAAACATTCAGTACTTC. Translation: CSARTRNIQYF.

V is TRBV7-6 and J is TRBJ2-1; maybe TRBD1 (6 bases). The V gene's germline CDR1 is SGHVS and CDR2 FNYEAQ. This CDR3 is built from 14 residues. Trimming cost V 5 bases and J 6 bases, with 14 bases left between them. The CDR3, as DNA: TGTGCCAGCAGCCCACAGACAGGTCTCAATGAGCAGTTCTTC. Residues: CASSPQTGLNEQFF.

This clone was detected a few times. The rearrangement links TRBV6-5 to TRBJ2-1; tentative D call: TRBD2 (6 bases). The CDR3 runs to 16 residues. The V end was cut by 0 bases, the J end by 8 bases, with 17 bases between. CDR1 and CDR2 from the germline V gene are MNHEY and SVGAGI. The CDR3, as DNA: TGTGCCAGCAGTTACTCGACGGAGGCGGGAATAGATGAGCAGTTCTTC. The encoded protein is CASSYSTEAGIDEQFF.

The V call is TRBV5-6, the J call TRBJ2-7; D may be TRBD2 (5 bases). V lost 2 bases and J lost 4, with 7 bases in between. Germline V lookup: CDR1 SGHDT, CDR2 YYEEEE. The CDR3 consists of 12 residues. In DNA, the CDR3 is TGTGCCAGCAGCTTCACTAGGTACGAGCAGTACTTC. Amino acids: CASSFTRYEQYF.

The chain combines TRBV18 with TRBJ1-5; weak D call: TRBD1 (5 bases). This CDR3 region has 14 residues. V was trimmed by 4 bases and J by 2 bases, leaving 9 bases between them. Germline CDR1 KGHSH, CDR2 LQKENI. As DNA, the CDR3 is TGTGCCAGCTCACTACGCAGGGGCAATCAGCCCCAGCATTTT. Encoded protein: CASSLRRGNQPQHF.

The genes are TRBV5-1 and TRBJ2-7; TRBD2 matches 8 bases. Trimming removed 2 bases from V and 0 bases from J; junction bases left unmatched: 7. The germline V gene has CDR1 SGHRS and CDR2 YFSETQ. The CDR3 spans 16 residues. In DNA, the CDR3 is TGCGCCAGCAGCTTCGTTTCGAGCGGGAGCTCCTACGAGCAGTACTTC. Protein: CASSFVSSGSSYEQYF.

The chain is built from TRBV6-1 and TRBJ1-1; D gene unclear. V lost 0 bases, J lost 11 bases, and 13 bases lay in between. CDR3 length: 13 residues. Germline loops: CDR1 MNHNS, CDR2 SASEGT. The CDR3 nucleotides read TGTGCCAGCAGTGAAGCACAAGAGGGCGGGGCTTTCTTT. As protein: CASSEAQEGGAFF.

The chain combines TRBV7-6 with TRBJ2-7; no clear D gene. V gave up 0 bases and J gave up 3 bases, with 9 bases separating them. CDR3 size: 14 residues. CDR1 and CDR2 from the germline V gene are SGHVS and FNYEAQ. The CDR3, as DNA: TGTGCCAGCAGCTTAGCGGGCAGGATCTACGAGCAGTACTTC. Amino acid sequence: CASSLAGRIYEQYF.

This clone has only a few counts. The V and J genes are TRBV6-5 and TRBJ2-3, with D unresolved. There are 13 residues in the CDR3. The V end was cut by 6 bases, the J end by 1 base, with 8 bases between. The germline V gene has CDR1 MNHEY and CDR2 SVGAGI. CDR3 amino acids: CASRPVGTDTQYF. The CDR3 nucleotides read TGTGCCAGCAGACCAGTTGGCACAGATACGCAGTATTTT.

V is TRBV11-2 and J is TRBJ2-2; D uncertain. CDR1 is SGHAT and CDR2 is FQNNGV in the germline V gene. The V end was cut by 5 bases, the J end by 7 bases, with 8 bases between. The CDR3 is 12 residues long. In DNA, the CDR3 is TGTGCCAGCAGCGCGGAATTCGGGGAGCTGTTTTTT. Translation gives CASSAEFGELFF.